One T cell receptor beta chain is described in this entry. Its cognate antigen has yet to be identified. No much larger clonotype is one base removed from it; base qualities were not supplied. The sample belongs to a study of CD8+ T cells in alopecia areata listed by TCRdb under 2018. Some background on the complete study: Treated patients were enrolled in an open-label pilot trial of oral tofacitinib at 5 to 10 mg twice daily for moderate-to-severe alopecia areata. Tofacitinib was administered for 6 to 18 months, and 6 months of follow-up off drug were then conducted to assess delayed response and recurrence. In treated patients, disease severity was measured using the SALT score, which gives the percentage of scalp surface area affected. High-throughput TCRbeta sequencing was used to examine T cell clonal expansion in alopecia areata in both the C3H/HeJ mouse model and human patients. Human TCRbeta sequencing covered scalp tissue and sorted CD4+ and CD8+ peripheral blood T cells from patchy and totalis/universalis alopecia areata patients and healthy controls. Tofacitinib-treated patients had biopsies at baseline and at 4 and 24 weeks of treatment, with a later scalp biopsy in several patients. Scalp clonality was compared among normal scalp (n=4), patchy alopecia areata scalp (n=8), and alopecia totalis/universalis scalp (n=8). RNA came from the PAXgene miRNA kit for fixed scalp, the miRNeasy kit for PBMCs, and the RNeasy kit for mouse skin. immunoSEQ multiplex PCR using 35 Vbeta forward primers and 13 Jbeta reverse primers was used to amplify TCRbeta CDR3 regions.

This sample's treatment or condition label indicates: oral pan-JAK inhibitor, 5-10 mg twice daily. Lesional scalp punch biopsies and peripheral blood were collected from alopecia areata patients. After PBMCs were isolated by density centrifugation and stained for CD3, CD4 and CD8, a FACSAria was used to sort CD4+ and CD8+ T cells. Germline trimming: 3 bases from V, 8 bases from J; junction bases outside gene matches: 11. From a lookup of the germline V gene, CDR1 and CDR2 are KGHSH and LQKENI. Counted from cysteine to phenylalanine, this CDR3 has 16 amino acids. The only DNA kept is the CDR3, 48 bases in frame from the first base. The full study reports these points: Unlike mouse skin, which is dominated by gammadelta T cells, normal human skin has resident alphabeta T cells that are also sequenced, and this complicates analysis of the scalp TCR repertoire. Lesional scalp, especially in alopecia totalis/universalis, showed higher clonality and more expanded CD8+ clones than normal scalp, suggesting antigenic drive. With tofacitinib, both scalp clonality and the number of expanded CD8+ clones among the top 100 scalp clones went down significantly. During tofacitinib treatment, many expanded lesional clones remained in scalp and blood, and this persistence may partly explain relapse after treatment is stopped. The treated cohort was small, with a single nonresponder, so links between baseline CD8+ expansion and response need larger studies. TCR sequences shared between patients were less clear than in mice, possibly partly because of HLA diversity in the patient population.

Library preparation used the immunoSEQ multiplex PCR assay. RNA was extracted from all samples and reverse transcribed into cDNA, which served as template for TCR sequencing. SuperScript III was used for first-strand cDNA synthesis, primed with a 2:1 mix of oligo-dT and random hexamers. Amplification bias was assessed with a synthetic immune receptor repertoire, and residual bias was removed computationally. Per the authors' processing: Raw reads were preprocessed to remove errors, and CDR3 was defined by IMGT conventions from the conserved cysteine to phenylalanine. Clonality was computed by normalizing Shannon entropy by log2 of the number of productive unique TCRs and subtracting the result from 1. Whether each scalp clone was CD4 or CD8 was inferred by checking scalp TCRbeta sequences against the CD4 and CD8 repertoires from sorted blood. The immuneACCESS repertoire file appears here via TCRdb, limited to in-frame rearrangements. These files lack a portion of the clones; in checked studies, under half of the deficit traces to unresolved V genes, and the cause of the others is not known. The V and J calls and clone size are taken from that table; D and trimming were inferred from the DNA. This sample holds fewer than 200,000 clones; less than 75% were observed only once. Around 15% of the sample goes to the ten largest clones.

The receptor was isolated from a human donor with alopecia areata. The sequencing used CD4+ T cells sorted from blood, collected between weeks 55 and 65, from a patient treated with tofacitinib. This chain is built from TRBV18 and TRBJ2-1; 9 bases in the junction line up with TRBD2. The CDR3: CASSPPGSGGIYEQFF. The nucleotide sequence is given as TGTGCCAGCTCACCGCCGGGTAGCGGGGGTATCTATGAGCAGTTCTTC.